This is a list of T cell receptor beta chains from one sample in a study of shared clonotypes between healthy human individuals. The repertoire was sequenced with immunoSEQ multiplex PCR; TCRdb's copy has only in-frame clones and lacks some. Seen here are about 690,000 clones, about 90% observed once, and the top ten hold roughly 36%. Specimen: memory CD8+ T cells from PBMCs. These receptors were collected from a young man in good health. Some clones in this sample may be carry-over from other donors' samples. Each CDR3 is given with its conserved first and last residue. The D gene is left open where the match is weak. The listing skips clone size in some rows; elsewhere it reads once, few, many or a size class.

abundance,j_gene,v_gene,d_gene,CDR3aa,CDR3nt
few,TRBJ2-2,TRBV6-6,-,CASSRTDEAGELFF,TGTGCCAGCAGTCGGACAGATGAGGCCGGGGAGCTGTTTTTT
-,TRBJ1-5,TRBV4-1,-,CASSQVADSGVRNQHF,TGCGCCAGCAGCCAAGTAGCGGACAGTGGGGTTCGTAACCAGCATTTT
-,TRBJ2-3,TRBV7-6,TRBD2,CASGWTSTTDTQYF,TGTGCCAGCGGGTGGACTAGCACAACAGATACGCAGTATTTT
-,TRBJ1-5,TRBV5-3,-,CARSNQGYSNQPQHF,TGTGCCAGAAGCAATCAGGGGTATAGCAATCAGCCCCAGCATTTT
-,TRBJ2-7,TRBV19,TRBD1,CASRHRGSSYEQYF,TGTGCCAGTAGGCACAGGGGCAGCTCCTACGAGCAGTACTTC
-,TRBJ2-1,TRBV28,-,CASSPRWSPSYNEQFF,TGTGCCAGCAGCCCCCGGTGGAGCCCTTCCTACAATGAGCAGTTCTTC
-,TRBJ2-2,TRBV18,-,CASSPGRDTGELFF,TGTGCCAGCTCACCAGGCAGGGATACCGGGGAGCTGTTTTTT
-,TRBJ2-3,TRBV29-1,TRBD1,CSVGSGGADTQYF,TGCAGCGTAGGGTCAGGGGGCGCGGATACGCAGTATTTT
-,TRBJ2-5,TRBV19,TRBD2,CASSISGTQETQYF,TGTGCCAGTAGTATCAGCGGGACCCAAGAGACCCAGTACTTC
-,TRBJ2-5,TRBV7-8,TRBD1,CASSLLGTGRETQYF,TGTGCCAGCAGCTTACTCGGGACAGGGCGCGAGACCCAGTACTTC
-,TRBJ2-1,TRBV4-1,TRBD1,CASSRDRSYNEQFF,TGCGCCAGCAGCCGGGACAGGAGTTACAATGAGCAGTTCTTC
-,TRBJ2-4,TRBV27,TRBD2,CASHLLIREEAKNIQYF,TGTGCCAGCCATCTGTTGATACGGGAGGAAGCCAAAAACATTCAGTACTTC
-,TRBJ2-1,TRBV27,-,CASTHTSSHNEQFF,TGTGCCAGCACCCACACGTCCTCTCATAATGAGCAGTTCTTC
-,TRBJ1-2,TRBV9,-,CASSSPSEITF,TGTGCCAGCAGCTCCCCGTCAGAAATCACCTTC
-,TRBJ2-1,TRBV19,TRBD2,CASRVRLAGGPNEQFF,TGTGCCAGTAGGGTCCGACTAGCGGGAGGACCCAATGAGCAGTTCTTC
-,TRBJ2-1,TRBV4-3,-,CASSQVVPGLRSYNEQFF,TGCGCCAGCAGCCAAGTTGTACCGGGACTCCGATCCTACAATGAGCAGTTCTTC